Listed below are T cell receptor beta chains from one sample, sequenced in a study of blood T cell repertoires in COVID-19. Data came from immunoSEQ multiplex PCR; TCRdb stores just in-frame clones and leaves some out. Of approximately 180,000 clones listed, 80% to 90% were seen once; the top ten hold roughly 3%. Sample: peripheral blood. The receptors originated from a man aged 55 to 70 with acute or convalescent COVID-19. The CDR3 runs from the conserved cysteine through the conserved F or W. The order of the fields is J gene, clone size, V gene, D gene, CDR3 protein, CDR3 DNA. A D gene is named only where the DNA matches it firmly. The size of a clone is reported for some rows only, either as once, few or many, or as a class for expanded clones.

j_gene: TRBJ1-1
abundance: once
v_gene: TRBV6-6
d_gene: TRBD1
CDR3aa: CAIKQGPTEAFF
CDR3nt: TGTGCTATCAAACAGGGGCCCACTGAAGCTTTCTTT

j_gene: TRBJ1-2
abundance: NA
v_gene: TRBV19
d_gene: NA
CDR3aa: CASSPQGRVGYTF
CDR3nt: TGTGCCAGTAGTCCGCAGGGGAGGGTCGGCTACACCTTC

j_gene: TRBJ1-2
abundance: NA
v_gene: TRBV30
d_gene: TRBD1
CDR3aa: CAWNRGRYGYTF
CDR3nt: TGTGCCTGGAACAGGGGCCGCTATGGCTACACCTTC

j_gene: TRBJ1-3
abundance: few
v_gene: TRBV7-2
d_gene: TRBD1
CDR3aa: CASSFDRGSGNTIYF
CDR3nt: TGTGCCAGCAGTTTCGACAGGGGCTCTGGAAACACCATATATTTT

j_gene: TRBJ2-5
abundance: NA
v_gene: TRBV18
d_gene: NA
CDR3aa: CASSPRGASETQYF
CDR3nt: TGTGCCAGCTCACCGCGCGGGGCTTCAGAGACCCAGTACTTC

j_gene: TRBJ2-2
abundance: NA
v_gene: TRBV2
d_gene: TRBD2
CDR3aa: CASSPLAGGGTGELFF
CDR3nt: TGTGCCAGCAGCCCACTAGCGGGAGGGGGGACCGGGGAGCTGTTTTTT

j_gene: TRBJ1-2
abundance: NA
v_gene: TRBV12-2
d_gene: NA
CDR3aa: CASRLEGGGDYGYTF
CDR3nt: TGTGCAAGTCGCTTAGAAGGGGGCGGCGACTATGGCTACACCTTC

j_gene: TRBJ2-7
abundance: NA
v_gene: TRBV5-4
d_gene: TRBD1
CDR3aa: CASGTGVKYEQYF
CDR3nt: TGTGCCAGCGGAACAGGGGTTAAGTACGAGCAGTACTTC

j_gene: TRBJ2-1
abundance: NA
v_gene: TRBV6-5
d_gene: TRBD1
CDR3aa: CASSRQGNEQFF
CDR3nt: TGTGCCAGCAGTCGACAGGGGAATGAGCAGTTCTTC

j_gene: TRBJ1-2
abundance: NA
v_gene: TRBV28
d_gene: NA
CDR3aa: CASSFGGTNYGYTF
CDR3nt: TGTGCCAGCAGTTTCGGGGGTACCAACTATGGCTACACCTTC

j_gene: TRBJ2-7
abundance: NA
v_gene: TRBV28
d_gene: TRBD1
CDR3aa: CASSLIQDRVREQYF
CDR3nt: TGTGCCAGCAGTTTGATACAGGACAGGGTGCGCGAGCAGTACTTC

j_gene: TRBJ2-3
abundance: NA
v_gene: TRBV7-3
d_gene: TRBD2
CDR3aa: CASSLTPLGGGTDTQYF
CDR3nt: TGTGCCAGCAGCTTAACCCCTTTGGGGGGGGGCACAGATACGCAGTATTTT

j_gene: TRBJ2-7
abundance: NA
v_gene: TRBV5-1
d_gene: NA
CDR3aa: CASSPGSLGYEQYF
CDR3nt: TGCGCCAGCAGCCCAGGATCGCTGGGCTACGAGCAGTACTTC

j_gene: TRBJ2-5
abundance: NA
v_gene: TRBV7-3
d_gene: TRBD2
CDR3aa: CASSKGEREWETQYF
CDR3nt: TGTGCCAGCAGTAAAGGGGAGCGGGAGTGGGAGACCCAGTACTTC

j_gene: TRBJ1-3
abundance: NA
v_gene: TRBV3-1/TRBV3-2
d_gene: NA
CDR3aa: CASSQGGGAGNSGNTIYF
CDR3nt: TGTGCCAGCAGCCAAGGCGGGGGGGCAGGAAACTCTGGAAACACCATATATTTT

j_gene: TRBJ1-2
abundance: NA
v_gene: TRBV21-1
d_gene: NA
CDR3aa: CASSKASPDSWSYGYTF
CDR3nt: TGTGCCAGCAGCAAAGCCTCTCCTGACAGCTGGAGCTATGGCTACACCTTC